Below are 13 T cell receptor beta chains sequenced from a single sample in a study of cytomegalovirus exposure and HLA in healthy donors. 13 Jbeta primers and 60 Vbeta primers were used for the PCR. Measured with immunoSEQ multiplex PCR; TCRdb has only the in-frame clones, and not every one. Of approximately 180,000 clones listed, 80% to 85% were seen once; the top ten hold about 1.7%. The sequenced sample consisted of PBMCs. All receptors come from a woman aged 18-30 years in good health and CMV-seronegative.

This clone has more than one count but fewer than ten. The sample carries other DNA sequences with the same CDR3. The CDR3 spells CASSTSTGVNTEAFF. Here the CDR3 DNA reads TGTGCCAGCAGCACCTCGACAGGGGTGAACACTGAAGCTTTCTTT. The chain is built from TRBV7-9 and TRBJ1-1; 8 bases match TRBD1. This CDR3 comprises 15 residues. The V gene end was trimmed by 5 bases and the J gene end by 0 bases; junction bases not matched to a gene: 5. Germline assignment: CDR1 SEHNR and CDR2 FQNEAQ (reference sequence).

The chain carries TRBV18 and TRBJ2-3; 11 positions match TRBD2. Germline CDR1 is KGHSH and CDR2 is LQKENI. J was trimmed by 2 bases and V by 0 bases; bases with no gene match: 10. This CDR3 is built from 19 residues. The CDR3 region has the DNA TGTGCCAGCTCACCACCGAGGACTAGCGGGCCTCGCCTCACAGATACGCAGTATTTT. Its translation is CASSPPRTSGPRLTDTQYF.

This chain links TRBV11-2 with TRBJ2-4; D is ambiguous. CDR3 length equals 14 residues. Germline loops: CDR1 SGHAT, CDR2 FQNNGV. The V and J ends lost 3 bases and 5 bases respectively, with 11 bases between them. As DNA, the CDR3 is TGTGCCAGCAGCTTCTCCGGCGGAGAAAACATTCAGTACTTC. It translates to CASSFSGGENIQYF.

V and J are TRBV7-8 and TRBJ2-7; TRBD2 might be the D (5 bases). Germline V lookup: CDR1 SGHVS, CDR2 FQNEAQ. Deletions cut 0 bases from V and 4 bases from J, with 13 bases between. This CDR3 has 15 residues. This chain's CDR3 is CASSLASGVGYEQYF. Written as DNA, the CDR3 is TGTGCCAGCAGCTTAGCATCCGGGGTCGGGTACGAGCAGTACTTC.

The CDR3 loop is CASSRLAGGPNEQFF. The CDR3 DNA follows: TGTGCCAGCAGTCGACTAGCGGGAGGGCCGAATGAGCAGTTCTTC. The chain uses TRBV4-2 and TRBJ2-1; 14 bases are shared with TRBD2. The CDR3 has 15 residues. From germline, CDR1 is LGHNA and CDR2 YNFKEQ. Germline trimming cut 6 bases from V and 7 bases from J; bases unmatched to any gene: 5.

This rearrangement joins TRBV6-1 to TRBJ2-5; TRBD1 might be the D (8 bases). CDR1 MNHNS and CDR2 SASEGT come from the germline V gene. The CDR3 totals 14 residues. The V end was cut by 7 bases, the J end by 5 bases, with 17 bases between. The CDR3 loop reads CASTSDRGGETQYF. The CDR3 DNA follows: TGTGCCAGCACCAGTGACAGGGGAGGGGAGACCCAGTACTTC.

The genes are TRBV7-8 and TRBJ1-3; no clear D gene. The CDR3 contains 14 residues. Germline loops: CDR1 SGHVS, CDR2 FQNEAQ. Between the trimmed V and J ends, which lost 3 bases and 4 bases, there was a span of 10 bases. CDR3 DNA: TGTGCCAGCAGCTTCGGGTTTGAGGGAAACACCATATATTTT. Translation gives CASSFGFEGNTIYF.

This clone has only one observation. This chain joins TRBV4-3 and TRBJ2-6, with D perhaps matching TRBD1 (5 bases). V was pared by 0 bases and J by 19 bases, with 19 bases between. Germline lookup yields CDR1 LGHNA and CDR2 YSLEER. This CDR3 spans 14 amino acids. CDR3: CASSQDLARARLTF. DNA of the CDR3: TGCGCCAGCAGCCAAGATCTTGCCAGGGCTCGACTCACTTTC.

This clone is a singleton in its sample. The V and J genes are TRBV27 and TRBJ2-1, with D possibly being TRBD1 (6 bases). Germline V gives CDR1 MNHEY, CDR2 SMNVEV (reference sequence). This CDR3 region has 12 residues. V was trimmed by 6 bases and J by 6 bases, leaving 9 bases between them. CDR3 amino acids: CASSYRANEQFF. DNA of the CDR3: TGTGCCAGCAGCTACAGGGCCAATGAGCAGTTCTTC.

The chain couples TRBV30 to TRBJ2-3; 9 positions agree with TRBD2. This CDR3 has 16 amino acids. Germline loops: CDR1 GTSNPN, CDR2 SVGIG (reference sequence). Germline trimming cut 3 bases from V and 3 bases from J; bases unmatched to any gene: 10. The CDR3 here is CAWSAGTSSFTDTQYF. The CDR3 DNA reads TGTGCCTGGAGCGCCGGGACTAGCAGCTTTACAGATACGCAGTATTTT.

This clone was picked up one time. The chain carries TRBV4-3 and TRBJ2-1, with D maybe TRBD2 (6 bases). Between the trimmed V and J ends, which lost 1 base and 3 bases, there was a span of 7 bases. The CDR3 extends over 14 amino acids. The germline V gene encodes CDR1 LGHNA and CDR2 YSLEER. The CDR3 region is CASSQVGGYNEQFF. The CDR3 DNA reads as TGCGCCAGCAGCCAAGTCGGGGGCTACAATGAGCAGTTCTTC.

J is TRBJ1-1 and V is TRBV7-9; TRBD1 agrees at 7 bases. The V and J ends lost 5 bases and 1 base, in that order; junction bases with no gene match: 7. CDR1 is SEHNR, CDR2 FQNEAQ, per germline (reference sequence). CDR3 length: 15 amino acids. CDR3 loop: CASSKDRVGNTEAFF. The CDR3 DNA sequence: TGTGCCAGCAGCAAAGACAGGGTAGGGAACACTGAAGCTTTCTTT.

CDR3 sequence: CASSQELGQGVGNTEAFF. The CDR3 DNA follows: TGCGCCAGCAGCCAAGAATTAGGACAGGGGGTAGGAAACACTGAAGCTTTCTTT. J is TRBJ1-1 and V is TRBV4-3, with 10 positions matching TRBD1. The CDR3 loop spans 18 amino acids. With 0 bases clipped from V and 2 bases from J, the junction kept 9 bases outside the gene matches. Germline V gives CDR1 LGHNA, CDR2 YSLEER.